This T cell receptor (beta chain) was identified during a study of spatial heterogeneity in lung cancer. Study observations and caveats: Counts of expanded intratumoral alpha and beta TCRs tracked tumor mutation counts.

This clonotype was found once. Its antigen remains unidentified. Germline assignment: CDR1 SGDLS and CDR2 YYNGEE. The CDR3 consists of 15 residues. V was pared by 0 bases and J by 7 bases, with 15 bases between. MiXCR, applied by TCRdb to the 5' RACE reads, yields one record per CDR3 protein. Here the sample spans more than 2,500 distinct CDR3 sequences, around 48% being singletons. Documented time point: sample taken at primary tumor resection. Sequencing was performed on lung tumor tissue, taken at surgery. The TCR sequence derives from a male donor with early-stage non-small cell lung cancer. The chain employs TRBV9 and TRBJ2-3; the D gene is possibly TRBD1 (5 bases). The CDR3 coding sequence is TGTGCCAGCAGCGTAGGTGGGGCTGGTGGAAATACGCAGTATTTT. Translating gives CASSVGGAGGNTQYF.